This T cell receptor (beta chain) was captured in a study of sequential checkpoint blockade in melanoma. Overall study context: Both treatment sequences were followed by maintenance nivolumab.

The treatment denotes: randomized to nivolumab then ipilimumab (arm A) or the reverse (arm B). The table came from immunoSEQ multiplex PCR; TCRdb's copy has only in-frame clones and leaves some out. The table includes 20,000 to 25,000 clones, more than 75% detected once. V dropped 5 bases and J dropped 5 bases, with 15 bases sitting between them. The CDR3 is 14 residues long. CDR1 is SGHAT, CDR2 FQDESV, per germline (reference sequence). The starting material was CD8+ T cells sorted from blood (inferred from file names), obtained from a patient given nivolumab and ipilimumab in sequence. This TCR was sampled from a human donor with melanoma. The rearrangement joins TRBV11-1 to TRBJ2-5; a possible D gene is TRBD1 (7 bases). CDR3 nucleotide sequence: TGTGCCAGCAGCCAGGAGGGGGCACGGGAGACCCAGTACTTC. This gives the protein CASSQEGARETQYF.